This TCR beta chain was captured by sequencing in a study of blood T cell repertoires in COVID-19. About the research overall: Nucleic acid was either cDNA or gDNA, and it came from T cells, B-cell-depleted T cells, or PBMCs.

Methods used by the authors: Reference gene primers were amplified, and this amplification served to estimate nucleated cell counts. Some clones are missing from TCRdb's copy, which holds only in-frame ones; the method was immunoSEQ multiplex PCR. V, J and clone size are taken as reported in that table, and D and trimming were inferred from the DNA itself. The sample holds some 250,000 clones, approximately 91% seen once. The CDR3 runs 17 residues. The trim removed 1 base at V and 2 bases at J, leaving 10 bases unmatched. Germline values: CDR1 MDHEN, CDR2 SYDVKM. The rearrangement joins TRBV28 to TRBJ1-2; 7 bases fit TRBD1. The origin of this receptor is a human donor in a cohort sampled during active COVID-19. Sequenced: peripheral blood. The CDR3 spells CASSLFPDRVPNYGYTF. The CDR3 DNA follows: TGTGCCAGCAGTTTATTCCCCGACAGGGTACCGAACTATGGCTACACCTTC.